The entry below describes one T cell receptor (beta chain). The data were obtained in a study of T cell responses to AZD1222 COVID-19 vaccine. Measured with immunoSEQ multiplex PCR; TCRdb has only the in-frame clones, and not every one. The repertoire holds under 200,000 clones, with 90% to 95% as singletons. V lost 2 bases and J 2 bases, leaving 6 bases between the germline ends. There are 13 residues in the CDR3. CDR1 and CDR2 from the germline V gene are MGHRA and YSYEKL. The source is an adult in good health. The specimen comprised peripheral blood, sampled on day 0 of AZD1222 vaccination. V gene TRBV4-1 combines with J gene TRBJ1-1; D gene unclear. This chain's CDR3 is CASSQTTNTEAFF. The CDR3 coding sequence is TGCGCCAGCAGCCAAACGACTAACACTGAAGCTTTCTTT.